This entry concerns a single T cell receptor (beta chain). This table comes from immunoSEQ multiplex PCR, and its TCRdb copy is limited to in-frame clones, with some not included. The table has roughly 85,000 clones, roughly 90% seen once. The sample comes from a study of T cell changes during pregnancy in multiple sclerosis. From germline, CDR1 is MNHNS and CDR2 SASEGT. V shed 7 bases and J shed 0 bases, with 10 bases lying between them. The CDR3 contains 15 residues. Source: peripheral blood, taken in the first trimester of pregnancy. This chain uses TRBV6-1 with TRBJ2-6; no definite D call. The clonotype originates from a female donor with multiple sclerosis, enrolled in a pregnancy study. CDR3 sequence reads: CASTVMHSGANVLTF. In DNA, the CDR3 is TGTGCCAGCACAGTTATGCACTCTGGGGCCAACGTCCTGACTTTC.